This T cell receptor beta chain was retrieved from a study of OX40 agonist ivuxolimab in advanced cancers. In the study overall: Enrollees could have had prior anti-PD-1, anti-PD-L1 or anti-CTLA-4 therapy, which more than 30% had received.

Germline CDR1 is KGHSH and CDR2 is LQKENI. The CDR3 spans 15 residues. The V gene lost 3 bases and the J gene lost 0 bases, with 8 bases spanning the gap. The data were produced by immunoSEQ multiplex PCR, yet TCRdb's version contains in-frame clones alone and is incomplete. The sample holds tens of thousands of clones; about 90% are singletons and the top ten take 2.8%. Sequences were derived from CD4+ or CD8+ T cells sorted from blood, sampled in a trial of the OX40 agonist ivuxolimab. The source is an adult with an advanced solid tumor such as melanoma, head and neck, liver or kidney cancer. V usage is TRBV18 and J usage is TRBJ2-2; no definite D call. The CDR3 DNA sequence: TGTGCCAGCTCACCCGTAAAAGCGAACACCGGGGAGCTGTTTTTT. Protein sequence: CASSPVKANTGELFF.